This T cell receptor (beta chain) appears in the sequencing data of a study of vaccination and CD4 T cells after COVID-19. Sequenced with the Oncomine TCR Beta short-read assay was DNA taken from cultured CD4+ T cells. TCRdb re-called the PCR reads through MiXCR, storing one row per CDR3 protein. The table includes about 21,000 distinct CDR3 sequences, approximately 49% detected once. Comments on this clonotype: What it binds is not known.

The V gene lost 1 base and the J gene lost 0 bases, with 11 bases spanning the gap. The CDR3 covers 15 residues. CDR1 SGHRS and CDR2 YFSETQ come from the germline V gene. Treatment of the sample: approximately 9-day PBMC culture with coronavirus spike peptide pools or control peptides (ViraFEST assay). TCR sequencing followed the expansion of antigen-specific T cells with peptide pools in ViraFEST. This receptor was taken from a human donor who had recovered from COVID-19. The chain joins TRBV5-1 to TRBJ2-7; D is possibly TRBD2 (5 bases). Sequenced material: CD4+ T cells from blood, cultured in vitro. The CDR3: CASSLRLGSSYEQYF. The CDR3 DNA reads TGCGCCAGCAGCTTGAGGCTAGGGAGCTCCTACGAGCAGTACTTC.